Listed below are T cell receptor beta chains from one sample, sequenced in a study of blood T cells in healthy people across ages. MiXCR, run by TCRdb on the 5' RACE reads, gives a single entry per CDR3 protein. This sample has hundreds of thousands of distinct CDR3 sequences; 29% occur once, and the top ten carry approximately 15%. The sample consisted of blood. These receptors originate from an elderly woman in good health. Both conserved end residues are part of each CDR3. The D gene is left open where the match is weak. Clone sizes are given selectively: once, few, many, or a class where the clone is expanded.

>TRBV7-2|many|TRBJ2-5|NA
TGTGCCAGCAGCTCACCCGCTTCTGAGACCCAGTACTTC
CASSSPASETQYF
>TRBV4-3|NA|TRBJ1-5|NA
TGCGCCAGCAGCCTAAGTCGGGTAGCGGGCAATCAGCCCCAGCATTTT
CASSLSRVAGNQPQHF
>TRBV12-3/TRBV12-4|many|TRBJ2-7|TRBD1
TGTGCCAGCAGTCCCCTGGACAGGGGGCGGGACGAGCAGTACTTC
CASSPLDRGRDEQYF
>TRBV20-1|NA|TRBJ2-7|TRBD1
TGCAGTGCTTATTTTTCCGGGACAGGGACGTACGAGCAGTACTTC
CSAYFSGTGTYEQYF
>TRBV7-2|NA|TRBJ2-3|NA
TGTGCCATCAGCTTAGTAGGCAGGTATGCGGATACGCAGTATTTT
CAISLVGRYADTQYF
>TRBV4-3|many|TRBJ2-7|TRBD1
TGCGCCAGCAGCCAAGATGGCCGGACAGGGAGCGAGCAGTACTTC
CASSQDGRTGSEQYF
>TRBV7-2|many|TRBJ2-5|NA
TGTGCCAGCAGCTTAGCGGGACCTGGGCGAGAGACCCAGTACTTC
CASSLAGPGRETQYF
>TRBV20-1|many|TRBJ2-7|TRBD1
TGCAGTGCAAGGGACAGCACCCGAACCTACGAGCAGTACTTC
CSARDSTRTYEQYF
>TRBV18|many|TRBJ2-5|NA
TGTGCCAGCTCACGGATTCGAGGGGCTGGGGAGACCCAGTACTTC
CASSRIRGAGETQYF
>TRBV7-2|many|TRBJ2-7|NA
TGTGCCAGCAGCTTCAGGGAGCCGCCCTACGAGCAGTACTTC
CASSFREPPYEQYF
>TRBV4-3|many|TRBJ1-5|TRBD1
TGCGCCAGCAGCCAAGACGTCCTGACAGGGGCAGGGTATCAGCCCCAGCATTTT
CASSQDVLTGAGYQPQHF
>TRBV19|NA|TRBJ2-5|NA
TGTGCCAGTAGTCGGTCGGGCTGGAAAGAGACCCAGTACTTC
CASSRSGWKETQYF
>TRBV5-5|few|TRBJ1-2|NA
TGTGCCAGCAGCTTGGCCAACGGGAACTATGGCTACACCTTC
CASSLANGNYGYTF
>TRBV29-1|NA|TRBJ2-5|NA
TGCAGCGTTGAGCCGCGGGAGACCCAGTACTTC
CSVEPRETQYF
>TRBV7-2|many|TRBJ1-1|NA
TGTGCCAGCAGCGTCGCAGGGGTGTCTACGGAAGCTTTCTTT
CASSVAGVSTEAFF
>TRBV7-2|NA|TRBJ1-5|NA
TGTGCCAGCAGCTTAGTCCCGTCCAAGGGGCCCCAGCATTTT
CASSLVPSKGPQHF
>TRBV5-1|many|TRBJ2-7|NA
TGCGCCAGCAGCCCCTGGGTAGATTCCTACGAGCAGTACTTC
CASSPWVDSYEQYF
>TRBV20-1|few|TRBJ2-1|TRBD2
TGCAGTGCGCCGCGGGAGGGCCCGAGGAATGAGCAGTTCTTC
CSAPREGPRNEQFF
>TRBV9|many|TRBJ2-3|NA
TGTGCCAGCAGCGTAGAGCCTCGCTTGCGCACAGATACGCAGTATTTT
CASSVEPRLRTDTQYF
>TRBV7-2|many|TRBJ1-2|TRBD1
TGTGCCAGCAGCTTAGATTACAGGGGGGACGGCTACACCTTC
CASSLDYRGDGYTF
>TRBV28|few|TRBJ1-5|TRBD1
TGTGCCAGCAGTCAGTGGGACAGACCGGTCTCGACCCAGCATTTT
CASSQWDRPVSTQHF
>TRBV12-3/TRBV12-4|NA|TRBJ2-1|NA
TGTGCCAGCAACGTGGGGGTTCTAGCGCAAAATGAGCAGTTCTTC
CASNVGVLAQNEQFF